The subject of this entry is one T cell receptor beta chain. What it binds is unknown. Distinct nucleotide sequences in the sample also encode this CDR3. Combining CD45RO+ cells with CCR7-negative CD45RA+ TemRA cells gave CD8 memory. This sample is part of a study of shared clonotypes between healthy human individuals. Findings and limits, study-wide: Memory subsets generally showed lower estimated richness than naive subsets. Clonotype sharing among the donors was expected to vary with sequencing depth.

The V gene lost 3 bases and the J gene lost 2 bases, with 12 bases spanning the gap. This CDR3 has 15 residues. The germline V gene has CDR1 SGDLS and CDR2 YYNGEE. Profiled with immunoSEQ multiplex PCR; TCRdb holds only in-frame clones, not every one. Of roughly 300,000 clones listed, around 90% are singletons. This TCR came from a man aged 18 to 30 in good health. J is TRBJ2-1 and V is TRBV9; the D gene is possibly TRBD1 (6 bases). The sequenced material came from memory CD8+ T cells sorted from blood. Subset denoted: CD45RO+ cells pooled with CCR7-negative TemRA cells. The CDR3 bases are TGTGCCAGCAGCGCTACAGGGTTACCCTACAATGAGCAGTTCTTC. Amino acids: CASSATGLPYNEQFF. Full variable domain (rest looked up from reference TRBV9 and TRBJ2-1): DSGVTQTPKHLITATGQRVTLRCSPRSGDLSVYWYQQSLDQGLQFLIQYYNGEERAKGNILERFSAQQFPDLHSELNLSSLELGDSALYFCASSATGLPYNEQFFGPGTRLTVL.